One sample yielded the 9 T cell receptor beta chains listed below, sequenced in a study of blood T cell repertoires in COVID-19. Clones were read by immunoSEQ multiplex PCR, and TCRdb kept only the in-frame ones, dropping some. The table has 100,000 to 150,000 clones, more than 60% seen once. Sequencing was carried out using peripheral blood. Receptors were obtained from a woman between 65 and 79 years old with acute or convalescent COVID-19.

J is TRBJ1-5 and V is TRBV28, with D possibly TRBD1 on 5 matching bases. The CDR3 extends over 15 amino acids. The germline V gene encodes CDR1 MDHEN and CDR2 SYDVKM. Trimming took 2 bases from V and 7 from J, leaving 15 bases between them. CDR3 DNA sequence: TGTGCCAGCAGTTTAGGTGCAGGGTTTCGGCAGCCCCAGCATTTT. Protein product: CASSLGAGFRQPQHF.

V and J are TRBV6-4 and TRBJ1-5; D gene unclear. CDR3 size: 8 residues. With 10 bases removed from V and 11 bases from J, the gap between germline ends came to 6 bases. CDR1 and CDR2 (germline): MRHNA, SNTAGT. This CDR3 is CAKRAQHF. Written as DNA, the CDR3 is TGTGCCAAGAGGGCCCAGCATTTT.

The chain has TRBV7-3 and TRBJ2-3; a possible D gene is TRBD2 (6 bases). The CDR3 is made up of 13 amino acids. The germline CDR1 and CDR2 sequences are SGHTA and FQGTGA. The V end lost 5 bases, the J end lost 1 base, and 7 bases lay between the germline ends. This chain's CDR3 is CASSPGGTDTQYF. The CDR3 bases are TGTGCCAGCAGCCCGGGGGGCACAGATACGCAGTATTTT.

The chain is built from TRBV12-3 or TRBV12-4 and TRBJ1-1; possible D gene TRBD1, 5 bases. The CDR3 length is 12 residues. V was shortened by 2 bases and J by 5 bases, with 6 bases between the two germline ends. CDR3 DNA: TGTGCCAGCAGTTTATCAGGGACTGAAGCTTTCTTT. Protein product: CASSLSGTEAFF.

The chain links TRBV9 to TRBJ1-6, with 7 bases matching TRBD1. V shed 0 bases and J 7 bases; nucleotides not matched to a gene: 4. There are 15 residues in the CDR3. Looked up from germline, CDR1 is SGDLS and CDR2 is YYNGEE. The CDR3 region has the DNA TGTGCCAGCAGCGTAGGACAGGGCGAGAATTCACCCCTCCACTTT. This codes for CASSVGQGENSPLHF. The whole variable domain, filled in from reference TRBV9 and TRBJ1-6, reads DSGVTQTPKHLITATGQRVTLRCSPRSGDLSVYWYQQSLDQGLQFLIQYYNGEERAKGNILERFSAQQFPDLHSELNLSSLELGDSALYFCASSVGQGENSPLHFGNGTRLTVT.

The chain joins TRBV28 to TRBJ2-5; 7 bases agree with TRBD1. CDR1 and CDR2 (germline): MDHEN, SYDVKM. The CDR3 has 16 amino acids. Trimming took 1 base from V and 1 from J; bases not matched to a gene: 6. The CDR3 here is CASSLSLDRAQETQYF. The DNA for the CDR3 is TGTGCCAGCAGTTTATCCCTTGACAGGGCCCAAGAGACCCAGTACTTC.

V and J are TRBV7-2 and TRBJ1-6, with D unclear. The CDR3 has 15 amino acids. V was pared by 1 base and J by 7 bases, with 11 bases between. Germline V gene sequence: CDR1 SGHTA, CDR2 FQGNSA. CDR3 nucleotide sequence: TGTGCCAGCAGCTTAGAGGCCGCGGGGAATTCACCCCTCCACTTT. Encoded protein: CASSLEAAGNSPLHF. The full variable domain, in which reference TRBV7-2 and TRBJ1-6 provide the parts outside the CDR3, is GAGVSQSPSNKVTEKGKDVELRCDPISGHTALYWYRQSLGQGLEFLIYFQGNSAPDKSGLPSDRFSAERTGGSVSTLTIQRTQQEDSAVYLCASSLEAAGNSPLHFGNGTRLTVT.

The V call is TRBV5-1, the J call TRBJ2-5, with 8 bases matching TRBD2. This CDR3 region has 14 residues. The germline CDR1 and CDR2 sequences are SGHRS and YFSETQ. With 4 bases clipped from V and 9 bases from J, the junction kept 11 bases outside the gene matches. The CDR3 DNA is TGCGCCAGCAGCCTACCCGGGAGGGGGGAGCCCCAGTACTTC. Protein product: CASSLPGRGEPQYF.

This clone appeared a few times. J is TRBJ2-5 and V is TRBV29-1; the match to TRBD1 covers 7 bases. CDR1 and CDR2 from the germline V gene are SQVTM and ANQGSEA. V trimming: 0 bases; J trimming: 6 bases; junction bases outside the gene matches: 1. The CDR3 runs to 12 residues. The CDR3 DNA is TGCAGCGTTGAAGAGACAGGGAAGACCCAGTACTTC. Its translation is CSVEETGKTQYF.